These 29 T cell receptor beta chains share one sample of origin, sequenced in a study of a mutant IDH1 vaccine in newly diagnosed glioma. Some clones are missing from TCRdb's copy, which holds only in-frame ones; the method was immunoSEQ multiplex PCR. The data show around 27,000 clones, 60% to 80% seen once. The time point was: week 11, during vaccination. Vaccination used 300 ug of mutant IDH1 20-mer peptide per dose, with topical imiquimod. These TCRs are of unknown antigen specificity. This specimen was PBMCs, taken from a glioma patient whose treatment included an IDH1 peptide vaccine. The receptors were sampled from a woman aged 18-29 years with glioma.

This clone has just a few counts. This sequence joins TRBV27 and TRBJ1-2; a weak D match, TRBD1 (5 bases). The CDR3 runs 15 residues. Germline V gene sequence: CDR1 MNHEY, CDR2 SMNVEV (reference sequence). V shed 1 base and J shed 5 bases, with 14 bases lying between them. Here the CDR3 DNA reads TGTGCCAGCAGTTTATTCTTTGGGACGGAGTATGGCTACACCTTC. It encodes CASSLFFGTEYGYTF.

V usage is TRBV6-5 and J usage is TRBJ2-3; D gene unclear. The V and J ends lost 4 bases and 2 bases respectively, with 7 bases between them. Germline lookup yields CDR1 MNHEY and CDR2 SVGAGI. This CDR3 has 13 amino acids. The CDR3 region has the DNA TGTGCCAGCAGTTCGCCTCCCACAGATACGCAGTATTTT. Residues: CASSSPPTDTQYF.

J is TRBJ2-5 and V is TRBV6-6, with D perhaps being TRBD1 or TRBD2 (6 bases each). Germline V CDR1 and CDR2: MNHNY, SVGAGI (reference sequence). V shed 3 bases and J shed 0 bases, with 11 bases lying between them. CDR3 length: 15 residues. The CDR3 DNA follows: TGTGCCAGCAGTTATCCGGGGGACAACCAAGAGACCCAGTACTTC. This gives the protein CASSYPGDNQETQYF.

A few counts support this clone. The J gene is TRBJ2-2, the V gene TRBV9; TRBD1 aligns across 9 bases. The CDR3 extends over 16 amino acids. Losses at the gene ends were 4 bases for V and 4 bases for J; bases not matched to a gene: 8. CDR1 and CDR2 (germline): SGDLS, YYNGEE. The CDR3 DNA follows: TGTGCCAGCAGCTTCCGGGACAGGGAGGGCACCGGGGAGCTGTTTTTT. Translated: CASSFRDREGTGELFF.

V is TRBV5-5 and J is TRBJ1-3; D gene unclear. The germline gives CDR1 SGHKS, CDR2 YYEKEE (reference sequence). CDR3 length: 16 amino acids. Trimming took off 0 bases at V and 3 bases at J, with 13 bases between the two ends. CDR3 nucleotides: TGTGCCAGCAGCTTGGGACTAAGGGAATATGGAAACACCATATATTTT. Its protein is CASSLGLREYGNTIYF. The variable domain in full, completed from reference TRBV5-5 and TRBJ1-3, reads DAGVTQSPTHLIKTRGQQVTLRCSPISGHKSVSWYQQVLGQGPQFIFQYYEKEERGRGNFPDRFSARQFPNYSSELNVNALLLGDSALYLCASSLGLREYGNTIYFGEGSWLTVV.

This clone was recorded only once. The V call is TRBV7-2, the J call TRBJ2-7; D gene unclear. CDR3 length equals 14 residues. The V gene's germline CDR1 is SGHTA and CDR2 FQGNSA. Trimming pared 3 bases from V and 2 bases from J, leaving 11 bases between. CDR3 sequence reads: CASSFGPITYEQYF. CDR3 coding DNA: TGTGCCAGCAGCTTCGGACCCATTACCTACGAGCAGTACTTC.

The V call is TRBV5-6, the J call TRBJ2-7; tentatively, D is TRBD1 (6 bases). Trimming removed 0 bases from V and 7 bases from J, with 23 bases in between. This CDR3 has 17 residues. CDR1 is SGHDT, CDR2 YYEEEE, per germline. CDR3 coding DNA: TGTGCCAGCAGCTTGGATACCAGGGACACCGACGGCGAGGAGCAGTACTTC. As protein: CASSLDTRDTDGEEQYF.

The V and J genes are TRBV30 and TRBJ1-6; possible D gene TRBD1, 6 bases. Trimming took off 2 bases at V and 8 bases at J, with 13 bases between the two ends. CDR3 size: 14 residues. CDR1 is GTSNPN and CDR2 is SVGIG in the germline V gene (reference sequence). The CDR3 nucleotides read TGTGCCTGGAGTCGGGGGCGGAACGATTCACCCCTCCACTTT. Encoded protein: CAWSRGRNDSPLHF.

CDR3 residues: CASSSPVGLYEQYF. For the CDR3, the DNA is TGTGCCAGCAGCTCCCCAGTGGGGCTCTACGAGCAGTACTTC. The rearrangement links TRBV7-2 to TRBJ2-7, with D tentatively TRBD1 (5 bases). The germline CDR1 and CDR2 sequences are SGHTA and FQGNSA. The V and J ends lost 4 bases and 3 bases respectively, with 13 bases between them. The CDR3 extends over 14 amino acids.

V gene TRBV5-8 combines with J gene TRBJ2-3; 12 nucleotides line up with TRBD2. Germline V lookup: CDR1 SGHTS, CDR2 YDEGEE. The V and J ends lost 7 bases and 5 bases, in that order; junction bases with no gene match: 11. The CDR3 sequence is 16 residues long. DNA of the CDR3: TGTGCCAGCCGACTAGCGGGGGCCCTACCTGGAGATACGCAGTATTTT. Translating gives CASRLAGALPGDTQYF.

This clone has only a few counts. Written as DNA, the CDR3 is TGTGCCACCAGCAGAGGCCGAAATCAGCCCCAGCATTTT. This sequence encodes CATSRGRNQPQHF. The chain couples TRBV15 to TRBJ1-5; D ambiguous. Looked up from germline, CDR1 is LNHNV and CDR2 is YYDKDF (reference sequence). V lost 1 base to trimming and J lost 4 bases, with 5 bases between them. The CDR3 is 13 amino acids.

The chain employs TRBV9 and TRBJ1-1, with D unresolved. The ends were cut back, 4 bases at V and 0 bases at J, with 7 bases in the middle. The CDR3 covers 13 residues. Germline lookup yields CDR1 SGDLS and CDR2 YYNGEE. As DNA, the CDR3 is TGTGCCAGCAGCCCACACTTGAACACTGAAGCTTTCTTT. This codes for CASSPHLNTEAFF.

V is TRBV28 and J is TRBJ1-2, with D hard to call. The germline CDR1 and CDR2 sequences are MDHEN and SYDVKM. Trimming stripped 8 bases from V and 5 bases from J, with 9 bases between. This CDR3 spans 11 amino acids. In nucleotides, the CDR3 is TGTGCCAGCCAAGAGAGATATGGCTACACCTTC. The encoded protein is CASQERYGYTF.

The chain links TRBV19 to TRBJ2-1; 8 nucleotides align to TRBD2. From germline, CDR1 is LNHDA and CDR2 SQIVND (reference sequence). The CDR3 runs to 14 residues. J lost 3 bases, V lost 4 bases, and 2 bases had no gene match. The chain's CDR3 is CASSKAGVYNEQFF. The DNA for the CDR3 is TGTGCCAGTAGTAAAGCGGGAGTCTACAATGAGCAGTTCTTC.

This CDR3 is CASSISGSSYNEQFF. CDR3 bases: TGCGCCAGCAGCATTAGCGGGAGCTCCTACAATGAGCAGTTCTTC. V gene TRBV5-1 combines with J gene TRBJ2-1; 9 bases match TRBD2. Germline CDR1 and CDR2: SGHRS and YFSETQ. Unmatched junction bases numbered 2, after V lost 4 bases and J lost 0 bases. This CDR3 is built from 15 residues.

The rearrangement joins TRBV29-1 to TRBJ2-2; TRBD2 matches at 7 bases. The CDR3 is made up of 13 amino acids. V lost 6 bases to trimming and J lost 5 bases; unmatched junction nucleotides: 6. Per the germline V gene, CDR1 is SQVTM and CDR2 is ANQGSEA. The CDR3 nucleotides are TGCAGCGTGGGCTGGGAGGGAACCGGGGAGCTGTTTTTT. This encodes CSVGWEGTGELFF.

The chain uses TRBV29-1 and TRBJ2-1, with 9 bases lining up with TRBD1. CDR1 SQVTM and CDR2 ANQGSEA come from the germline V gene. CDR3 length: 14 amino acids. Trimming at V came to 4 bases and at J to 7 bases, leaving 8 bases not matched to a gene. CDR3 region: CSVVDRGHGNEQFF. The DNA of the CDR3 is TGCAGCGTTGTGGACAGGGGTCATGGGAATGAGCAGTTCTTC.

This chain connects TRBV10-3 to TRBJ1-1; tentatively, D is TRBD1 (5 bases). The CDR3 contains 15 residues. Trimming removed 6 bases at V and 1 base at J, with 15 bases between. Per germline, CDR1 ENHRY and CDR2 SYGVKD. The CDR3 DNA reads as TGTGCCATCAGCCGGGGGGGAGGTCAGAACACTGAAGCTTTCTTT. Its protein is CAISRGGGQNTEAFF.

The V and J genes are TRBV5-6 and TRBJ2-7; 9 nucleotides agree with TRBD1. J was trimmed by 2 bases and V by 6 bases; bases with no gene match: 6. This CDR3 spans 14 amino acids. Germline V CDR1 and CDR2: SGHDT, YYEEEE. Written as DNA, the CDR3 is TGTGCCAGCACCCTGACAGGGGGTCCCTACGAGCAGTACTTC. Translated: CASTLTGGPYEQYF.

The rearrangement uses TRBV20-1 and TRBJ2-1, with D uncertain. V was pared by 7 bases and J by 6 bases, with 7 bases between. The germline CDR1 and CDR2 sequences are DFQATT and SNEGSKA (reference sequence). The CDR3 loop spans 10 amino acids. CDR3 DNA: TGCAGTGGCCGAGGCAATGAGCAGTTCTTC. Encoded protein: CSGRGNEQFF.

The genes are TRBV29-1 and TRBJ1-1; maybe TRBD1 (5 bases). The V gene lost 4 bases and the J gene lost 1 base, with 10 bases spanning the gap. CDR1 and CDR2 from the germline V gene are SQVTM and ANQGSEA. The CDR3 has 13 residues. CDR3 DNA: TGCAGCGTTGTTAGCCAGGGGAACACTGAAGCTTTCTTT. Translation: CSVVSQGNTEAFF.

This clone was counted between two and nine times. This chain connects TRBV29-1 to TRBJ1-2; D uncertain. The germline gives CDR1 SQVTM, CDR2 ANQGSEA. Trimming cost V 5 bases and J 6 bases, with 10 bases left between them. CDR3 length: 11 residues. The CDR3 coding sequence is TGCAGCGTTAACACGGGCCATGGCTACACCTTC. Translated, it gives CSVNTGHGYTF.

The count of this clone is one. The chain recombines TRBV7-9 with TRBJ2-7, with D hard to call. This CDR3 has 14 amino acids. V was trimmed by 1 base and J by 5 bases, leaving 12 bases between them. Germline V gene lookup returns CDR1 SEHNR and CDR2 FQNEAQ (reference sequence). Here the CDR3 DNA reads TGTGCCAGCAGCTTAGTTCAGGAGTTGGACGAGCAGTACTTC. Residues: CASSLVQELDEQYF.

The chain recombines TRBV6-5 with TRBJ2-5; tentatively, D is TRBD1 (6 bases). V was shortened by 6 bases and J by 2 bases, with 10 bases between the two germline ends. The germline V gene encodes CDR1 MNHEY and CDR2 SVGAGI. The CDR3 is made up of 13 amino acids. The CDR3 DNA follows: TGTGCCAGCAGGGACAGCCCGCAAGAGACCCAGTACTTC. Its translation is CASRDSPQETQYF.

The chain recombines TRBV11-2 with TRBJ2-7; 9 bases are shared with TRBD2. The CDR3 runs 18 residues. Germline V gives CDR1 SGHAT, CDR2 FQNNGV. With V trimmed by 4 bases and J by 0 bases, 13 bases remained unmatched. Here the CDR3 DNA reads TGTGCCAGCAGCTCACTGGGGCTAGCGGGGACCCCCTCCTACGAGCAGTACTTC. It yields the protein CASSSLGLAGTPSYEQYF.

The CDR3: CASSPLRDRSGNTIYF. As DNA, the CDR3 is TGTGCCAGTAGTCCCCTGAGGGACCGCTCTGGAAACACCATATATTTT. The gene calls are TRBV19 and TRBJ1-3; weak D call: TRBD1 (5 bases). Trimming stripped 5 bases from V and 0 bases from J, with 14 bases between. The germline gives CDR1 LNHDA, CDR2 SQIVND (reference sequence). The CDR3 sequence is 16 residues long.

This chain joins TRBV7-8 and TRBJ2-7; D might be TRBD1 (5 bases). Between the trimmed V and J ends, which lost 2 bases and 2 bases, there was a span of 7 bases. Germline CDR1 SGHVS, CDR2 FQNEAQ. The CDR3 sequence is 13 residues long. The CDR3 here is CASSLTGTYEQYF. The CDR3 DNA is TGTGCCAGCAGCTTAACAGGAACCTACGAGCAGTACTTC. Full variable domain (rest looked up from reference TRBV7-8 and TRBJ2-7): GAGVSQSPRYKVAKRGQDVALRCDPISGHVSLFWYQQALGQGPEFLTYFQNEAQLDKSGLPSDRFFAERPEGSVSTLKIQRTQQEDSAVYLCASSLTGTYEQYFGPGTRLTVT.

The chain is built from TRBV18 and TRBJ1-1; possibly TRBD1 for D (5 bases). Germline V gene sequence: CDR1 KGHSH, CDR2 LQKENI. V lost 2 bases and J 3 bases, leaving 13 bases between the germline ends. The CDR3 runs 15 residues. This chain's CDR3 is CASSPNPGLDTEAFF. DNA of the CDR3: TGTGCCAGCTCACCAAACCCGGGACTTGACACTGAAGCTTTCTTT.

The chain joins TRBV2 to TRBJ2-3; D is ambiguous. CDR3 length equals 13 residues. V was clipped by 6 bases and J by 2 bases, with 9 bases between them. Germline values: CDR1 SNHLY, CDR2 FYNNEI. The DNA of the CDR3 is TGTGCCAGCAGAACAGAGAACACAGATACGCAGTATTTT. It translates to CASRTENTDTQYF.